One sample yielded the 22 T cell receptor beta chains listed below, sequenced in a study of cytomegalovirus exposure and HLA in healthy donors. PCR amplification relied on 60 Vbeta primers (plus 13 Jbeta primers). The data were produced by immunoSEQ multiplex PCR, yet TCRdb's version contains in-frame clones alone and is incomplete. The sample lists about 190,000 clones; roughly 79% were seen once. Sequencing input: PBMCs. All receptors come from a woman between 18 and 29 years old in good health and CMV-seronegative.

The CDR3 coding sequence is TGTGCCAGCAGCTTATTGTTAACGGGATCTGGTGAGACCCAGTACTTC. Its protein is CASSLLLTGSGETQYF. The J gene is TRBJ2-5, the V gene TRBV7-9, with D perhaps matching TRBD2 (5 bases). The germline CDR1 and CDR2 sequences are SEHNR and FQNEAQ (reference sequence). The CDR3 length is 16 residues. Trimming left V 2 bases short and J 5 bases short, with 18 bases between.

CDR3 nucleotides: TGTGCCAGTAGTACGGGGGGCCGGGACCCAAGAGATTTGTTTTTT. Translating gives CASSTGGRDPRDLFF. The chain combines TRBV19 with TRBJ1-4; the D gene is possibly TRBD1 (6 bases). V gave up 4 bases and J gave up 15 bases, with 24 bases separating them. This CDR3 comprises 15 residues. The germline V gene encodes CDR1 LNHDA and CDR2 SQIVND (reference sequence).

The rearrangement uses TRBV13 and TRBJ2-1; maybe TRBD1 (6 bases). The germline V and J ends were trimmed by 5 bases and 5 bases, with 19 bases remaining between them. The germline CDR1 and CDR2 sequences are PRHDT and FYEKMQ (reference sequence). The CDR3 is made up of 16 amino acids. CDR3: CASSNQMLTGNNEQFF. DNA for the CDR3: TGTGCCAGCAGCAACCAAATGTTGACAGGAAACAATGAGCAGTTCTTC.

The chain links TRBV5-1 to TRBJ1-1; TRBD1 matches 9 bases. Germline CDR1 reads SGHRS; CDR2 reads YFSETQ. The length of the CDR3 is 14 residues. With V trimmed by 4 bases and J by 5 bases, 6 bases remained unmatched. CDR3 coding DNA: TGCGCCAGCAGCATTGGACAGGGGCGAACTGAAGCTTTCTTT. Amino acids: CASSIGQGRTEAFF. The variable domain in full, with the rest retrieved from reference TRBV5-1 and TRBJ1-1, is KAGVTQTPRYLIKTRGQQVTLSCSPISGHRSVSWYQQTPGQGLQFLFEYFSETQRNKGNFPGRFSGRQFSNSRSEMNVSTLELGDSALYLCASSIGQGRTEAFFGQGTRLTVV.

The V gene is TRBV5-1, the J gene TRBJ1-1; the D is unclear. V was cut by 0 bases and J by 0 bases, with 9 bases left in between. The CDR3 covers 15 residues. Germline V gives CDR1 SGHRS, CDR2 YFSETQ. The CDR3 sequence is CASSLDPGMNTEAFF. CDR3 sequence (DNA): TGCGCCAGCAGCTTGGATCCAGGTATGAACACTGAAGCTTTCTTT.

In nucleotides, the CDR3 is TGCGCCAGCAGCTGGGGACAGGGGGCGATTTACGAGCAGTACTTC. Its protein product is CASSWGQGAIYEQYF. The gene calls are TRBV5-1 and TRBJ2-7; 12 bases map to TRBD1. The J segment lost 4 bases and the V segment lost 3 bases, leaving 5 bases of the junction unmatched. The CDR3 sequence is 15 residues long. Germline V gene sequence: CDR1 SGHRS, CDR2 YFSETQ. Based on the CDR3 plus reference TRBV5-1 and TRBJ2-7, the full variable domain is KAGVTQTPRYLIKTRGQQVTLSCSPISGHRSVSWYQQTPGQGLQFLFEYFSETQRNKGNFPGRFSGRQFSNSRSEMNVSTLELGDSALYLCASSWGQGAIYEQYFGPGTRLTVT.

This CDR3 is CASSVGQGALETQYF. For the CDR3, the DNA is TGCGCCAGCAGCGTGGGACAGGGGGCCTTAGAGACCCAGTACTTC. The rearrangement uses TRBV5-1 and TRBJ2-5; 12 bases map to TRBD1. Germline V lookup: CDR1 SGHRS, CDR2 YFSETQ. With V trimmed by 4 bases and J by 4 bases, 5 bases remained unmatched. There are 15 residues in the CDR3.

This chain links TRBV6-5 with TRBJ2-1; D may be TRBD1 (6 bases). This CDR3 has 13 amino acids. Germline V lookup: CDR1 MNHEY, CDR2 SVGAGI. The V end was cut by 0 bases, the J end by 10 bases, with 10 bases between. CDR3 region: CASSYSADREQFF. CDR3 nucleotides: TGTGCCAGCAGTTACTCGGCCGACAGGGAGCAGTTCTTC.

The chain uses TRBV6-5 and TRBJ2-5, with TRBD1 matching 8 bases. V was pared by 4 bases and J by 4 bases, with 5 bases of the junction left unmatched. This CDR3 region has 14 residues. Germline V CDR1 and CDR2: MNHEY, SVGAGI. CDR3 loop: CASSSGRGRETQYF. DNA for the CDR3: TGTGCCAGCAGTTCCGGCAGGGGGCGAGAGACCCAGTACTTC.

V gene TRBV5-6 combines with J gene TRBJ2-7, with TRBD2 identical over 10 bases. V shed 0 bases, J shed 6 bases, and the junction held 6 bases outside the gene matches. Germline V CDR1 and CDR2: SGHDT, YYEEEE. The CDR3 extends over 15 amino acids. Written as DNA, the CDR3 is TGTGCCAGCAGCTTGGTAGTAGCGGGGGGCGGCGAGCAGTACTTC. Translating gives CASSLVVAGGGEQYF.

CDR3 DNA sequence: TGTGCCAGCAAAATACGGGGGGGGCACAGTGAAAAACTGTTTTTT. It translates to CASKIRGGHSEKLFF. V and J are TRBV6-6 and TRBJ1-4, with a possible D match to TRBD1 (6 bases). The length of the CDR3 is 15 residues. V gave up 7 bases and J gave up 7 bases, with 19 bases separating them. CDR1 is MNHNY, CDR2 SVGAGI, per germline (reference sequence).

CDR3 sequence (DNA): TGTGCCAGCAGTGTCGCCGGGACAGGCGGTCGGGACTATGGCTACACCTTC. Translation: CASSVAGTGGRDYGYTF. J is TRBJ1-2 and V is TRBV25-1; 8 nucleotides line up with TRBD1. Germline lookup yields CDR1 MGHDK and CDR2 SYGVNS. This CDR3 region has 17 residues. V lost 4 bases, J lost 3 bases, and 13 bases stayed unmatched.

The chain recombines TRBV30 with TRBJ1-1; 9 bases align to TRBD1. This CDR3 has 14 residues. Germline CDR1 and CDR2: GTSNPN and SVGIG (reference sequence). The trim removed 3 bases at V and 5 bases at J, leaving 7 bases unmatched. CDR3 sequence (DNA): TGTGCCTGGAGCTACAGGGGGCCAAGAACTGAAGCTTTCTTT. It specifies CAWSYRGPRTEAFF.

A note on this clone: At one end the junction does not follow the germline gene, possibly because of a read error. Different DNA sequences within this sample yield the same CDR3. The chain is built from TRBV2 and TRBJ2-3, with TRBD1 matching 8 bases. From germline, CDR1 is SNHLY and CDR2 FYNNEI. The CDR3 length is 14 residues. CDR3 sequence reads: CASSERTGRDTQYF. Here the CDR3 DNA reads TGCGCCAGCAGTGAAAGGACAGGGAGGGATACGCAGTATTTT.

The chain combines TRBV4-2 with TRBJ2-1; a weak D match, TRBD2 (6 bases). Per the germline V gene, CDR1 is LGHNA and CDR2 is YNFKEQ. Trimming cost V 0 bases and J 7 bases, with 10 bases left between them. The CDR3 covers 14 residues. This CDR3 is CASSQDPGRNEQFF. The CDR3 DNA sequence: TGTGCCAGCAGCCAAGATCCAGGGAGGAATGAGCAGTTCTTC.

The rearrangement links TRBV4-1 to TRBJ2-1, with 8 bases aligning to TRBD2. J lost 1 base, V lost 4 bases, and 12 bases had no gene match. The CDR3 spans 18 residues. Per germline, CDR1 MGHRA and CDR2 YSYEKL. CDR3 sequence (DNA): TGCGCCAGCAGCCCACAAGCGGTAGCGGGATTATCCTACAATGAGCAGTTCTTC. Its translation: CASSPQAVAGLSYNEQFF.

CDR3 in amino acids: CASSQAEQGATEAFF. CDR3 in DNA: TGCGCCAGCAGCCAGGCCGAACAGGGGGCAACTGAAGCTTTCTTT. V and J are TRBV4-1 and TRBJ1-1; 9 bases map to TRBD1. The junction had 7 bases not matched to a gene; V was cut back by 3 bases and J by 5 bases. CDR3 length: 15 amino acids. Germline V gene lookup returns CDR1 MGHRA and CDR2 YSYEKL.

The chain has TRBV7-2 and TRBJ1-6; D possibly corresponds to TRBD1 (6 bases). The CDR3 length is 17 residues. Per germline, CDR1 SGHTA and CDR2 FQGNSA. V was cut by 3 bases and J by 0 bases, with 12 bases left in between. The CDR3 spells CASSFPTGSSYNSPLHF. The CDR3 DNA sequence: TGTGCCAGCAGCTTCCCGACAGGAAGCTCCTATAATTCACCCCTCCACTTT.

The rearrangement uses TRBV10-2 and TRBJ1-2; tentatively, D is TRBD1 (5 bases). Germline V CDR1 and CDR2: WSHSY, SAAADI. The germline V and J ends were trimmed by 2 bases and 6 bases, with 19 bases remaining between them. The CDR3 loop spans 16 amino acids. The DNA for the CDR3 is TGCGCCAGCAGTGAGGGAGGGACGGAGGATAGGAATGGCTACACCTTC. Its protein is CASSEGGTEDRNGYTF.

This rearrangement joins TRBV6-5 to TRBJ1-2; a weak D match, TRBD1 (5 bases). The germline V and J ends were trimmed by 6 bases and 4 bases, with 15 bases remaining between them. This CDR3 comprises 14 residues. Germline V gene data show CDR1 as MNHEY and CDR2 as SVGAGI. CDR3 protein: CASRSPYRFYGYTF. The CDR3 DNA is TGTGCCAGCAGGTCCCCGTACAGGTTCTATGGCTACACCTTC.

The chain uses TRBV25-1 and TRBJ1-5; perhaps TRBD1 as D (5 bases). The CDR3 consists of 13 residues. Trimming removed 9 bases from V and 5 bases from J, with 14 bases in between. Germline values: CDR1 MGHDK, CDR2 SYGVNS. The CDR3 region has the DNA TGTGCCAGTTCAGGGAGGCATGATCAGCCCCAGCATTTT. This sequence encodes CASSGRHDQPQHF.

This chain connects TRBV7-9 to TRBJ1-2; TRBD1 agrees at 7 bases. This CDR3 contains 16 residues. Per the germline V gene, CDR1 is SEHNR and CDR2 is FQNEAQ (reference sequence). The junction had 7 bases not matched to a gene; V was cut back by 2 bases and J by 1 base. CDR3 nucleotide sequence: TGTGCCAGCAGCTTAATCGGGCAGGGGGGTAACTATGGCTACACCTTC. Amino acids: CASSLIGQGGNYGYTF.